This T cell receptor (beta chain) was recovered during a study of blood T cell repertoires in COVID-19. Across the whole study: From the United States, Italy and Spain came samples of acute and convalescent COVID-19. Nucleic acid was either cDNA or gDNA, and it came from T cells, B-cell-depleted T cells, or PBMCs.

Looked up from germline, CDR1 is SGHAT and CDR2 is FQNNGV. V was clipped by 0 bases and J by 4 bases; unmatched bases: 7. This CDR3 region has 16 residues. Original processing notes: Estimation of nucleated cell counts relied on the amplification of reference gene primers. Clones were sequenced by immunoSEQ multiplex PCR, and TCRdb holds only the in-frame ones, with some missing. V, J and clone size derive from that table, while D and trimming were established from the DNA sequence. Among approximately 210,000 clones, around 89% were seen once, and the ten largest hold about 5%. The chain links TRBV11-2 to TRBJ2-3, with 7 nucleotides matching TRBD2. The sequencing sample was made of peripheral blood. The sequence was collected from a woman aged 40 to 50 with acute or convalescent COVID-19. The CDR3 protein is CASSLDYGGGADTQYF. The CDR3 DNA is TGTGCCAGCAGCTTAGATTACGGGGGAGGGGCAGATACGCAGTATTTT. Complete variable domain (other parts from reference TRBV11-2 and TRBJ2-3): EAGVAQSPRYKIIEKRQSVAFWCNPISGHATLYWYQQILGQGPKLLIQFQNNGVVDDSQLPKDRFSAERLKGVDSTLKIQPAKLEDSAVYLCASSLDYGGGADTQYFGPGTRLTVL.